The T cell receptor beta chain under discussion was sequenced for a study of a mutant IDH1 vaccine in newly diagnosed glioma. Study-level background: Vaccination was launched 4-6 weeks after radiotherapy alone, or with temozolomide cycles. The study, taken as a whole, reports: Pseudoprogression appeared unlinked to shifts in leading peripheral T cell clonotypes.

The CDR3 has 15 amino acids. J was trimmed by 2 bases and V by 3 bases; bases with no gene match: 5. The germline CDR1 and CDR2 sequences are SGHNT and YYREEE (reference sequence). Sequencing used immunoSEQ multiplex PCR; TCRdb keeps in-frame clones, though not all of them. In the table there are tens of thousands of clones, more than 80% of which are singletons. Described time point: week 47, end of study. Vaccinated patients received 300 ug of mutant IDH1 20-mer peptide per dose, with topical imiquimod. Those who donated had recent WHO grade 3 or 4 IDH1-mutant, ATRX-lost astrocytomas. A remark on this clone: The antigen remains unidentified.

Sequencing used PBMCs, obtained from a glioma patient whose treatment included an IDH1 peptide vaccine. The sequence derives from a middle-aged man with glioma. This chain uses TRBV5-4 with TRBJ2-3, with 8 bases identical to TRBD1. The chain's CDR3 is CASSYLGQVTDTQYF. As DNA, the CDR3 is TGTGCCAGCAGCTACTTGGGACAGGTCACAGATACGCAGTATTTT.